This T cell receptor beta chain was found in a study of blood T cell repertoires in COVID-19. Overall study: The samples span acute and convalescent COVID-19 from the United States, Italy and Spain.

This CDR3 contains 11 residues. Trimming removed 6 bases at V and 6 bases at J, with 12 bases between. Germline assignment: CDR1 DFQATT and CDR2 SNEGSKA (reference sequence). As handled by the study authors: Using reference gene primer amplification, nucleated cell counts were estimated. TCRdb's table, derived via immunoSEQ multiplex PCR, lists solely in-frame clones and lacks some. V, J and clone size were drawn from that table, and D and trimming were deduced from the DNA. The sample lists about 200,000 clones; over 75% were seen once. This receptor was obtained from a man in his fifties with COVID-19, enrolled during active disease. The V and J genes are TRBV20-1 and TRBJ2-7; D is possibly TRBD1 (5 bases). Specimen: peripheral blood. CDR3 region: CSASFRVEQYF. The CDR3 nucleotides read TGCAGTGCCAGTTTCAGGGTCGAGCAGTACTTC.